The present entry profiles one T cell receptor beta chain with its context. Its target is not known. The record originates from a study of monozygotic twins with inflammatory bowel disease. Findings and caveats of the study: Twins with IBD were found to have lower TCRbeta diversity (inverse Simpson) than healthy co-twins.

The blood volume drawn from each donor was 2.5 ml. From whole blood, total RNA was isolated without any sorting of T cells. This CDR3 comprises 18 residues. The germline gives CDR1 LGHDT, CDR2 YNNKEL (reference sequence). Across eight separate reactions for each sample, cDNA was made. After re-calling the 5' RACE reads, TCRdb lists one entry per CDR3 protein, DNA absent. Its table lists some 330,000 distinct CDR3 sequences. This receptor was taken from a human donor with ulcerative colitis or Crohn's disease, or a healthy co-twin of an affected twin (not recorded which). The V gene is TRBV3-1, the J gene TRBJ2-2; TCRdb reports TRBD1, a call that lacks DNA to check it against. The material sequenced was blood. CDR3 protein: CASSHSRRSPRYTGELFF. Complete variable domain (other parts from reference TRBV3-1 and TRBJ2-2): DTAVSQTPKYLVTQMGNDKSIKCEQNLGHDTMYWYKQDSKKFLKIMFSYNNKELIINETVPNRFSPKSPDKAHLNLHINSLELGDSAVYFCASSHSRRSPRYTGELFFGEGSRLTVL.